This T cell receptor (beta chain) was identified during a study of spatial heterogeneity in lung cancer (dated by TCRdb to the late 2010s). General notes on the study: More beta-chain than alpha-chain transcripts were consistently detected, likely reflecting higher beta-chain transcript abundance. TCR transcript counts in tumor regions correlated strongly with a T cell transcriptional module score from matched bulk RNA-seq. TCR alpha and beta repertoires were quantitatively compared across multiple tumor regions, matched nontumor lung and blood in non-small cell lung cancer. The study linked features of the TCR repertoire to counts of nonsynonymous mutations, which were determined by whole-exome sequencing of tumor tissue. At surgery, both alpha and beta chains were TCR-sequenced in 220 tumor regions, some 64 matched nontumor lung samples and a few dozen PBMC samples. In the raw uncorrected reads, each unique combination of TCR and UMI appeared more than ten times on average.

Libraries came from 5' RACE. TCRdb shows the sequencer as NextSeq 500. To allow correction of PCR and sequencing errors, the TCR library protocol tagged every TCR cDNA molecule with a unique molecular identifier. In the source study's methods: Decombinator tools were used for TCR identification, UMI-based error correction and CDR3 extraction. Expanded TCRs were defined as those above a frequency of 2 per 1,000, corresponding to the top 1% of the tumor frequency distribution. Expanded tumor TCRs were classed as regional if statistically deemed absent (corrected P<0.05) from at least one tumor region, otherwise ubiquitous. Renyi diversity was calculated using the R vegan package after each repertoire was subsampled 100 times to 5,000 TCRs. CDR3 similarity networks were built from amino acid triplet string-kernel similarity, with CDR3s being connected when pairwise similarity was above 0.82. TCRdb applied fastp at Q25 and MiXCR to the public reads, then kept only in-frame beta chains. All rows with the same CDR3 protein become a single entry with the most common DNA and genes. Here the V and J calls rest on TCRdb's processing, not on the authors' analysis. The sample table lists more than 2,000 distinct CDR3 sequences, about a tenth of them with a count of one. About 12% of the sample is taken by the ten largest.

Paper-wide results and their limitations: Additional single-cell paired TCR alpha and beta sequencing was considered necessary to confirm, at a functional level, the hypothesis that regional TCRs recognize regional mutations. The number of expanded intratumoral alpha and beta TCRs correlated with the tumor nonsynonymous mutation count. The count of ubiquitous expanded TCRs correlated with the count of ubiquitous nonsynonymous mutations, and the count of regional expanded TCRs correlated with the count of regional nonsynonymous mutations. TCR-seq was estimated to cover only approximately 6.3% of tumor T cells for alpha chains and approximately 13% for beta chains.

Sample time point, as interpreted from the label and publication: sample taken at primary tumor resection. The donors were 60 to 80 patients from the lung TRACERx cohort who had early-stage, untreated non-small cell lung cancer. Without any cell sorting, TCR sequencing was performed on whole RNA extracted either from tumor and nontumor lung tissue or from cryopreserved PBMC samples. A patient was chosen for TCR sequencing only when enough RNA was available from at least two tumor regions. Before selection, tumor and adjacent nontumor lung specimens were reviewed by a lung pathologist. With respect to this clonotype: What this receptor recognizes is not known. There are no base qualities to consult, and no much larger clone falls within one base.

This TCR was recovered from a female donor with early-stage non-small cell lung cancer. The input for sequencing was lung tumor tissue, taken at surgery.

This receptor has the CDR3 CASSSRPQGTNEKLFF. The bases read TGTGCCAGCAGCAGCCGACCCCAGGGAACTAATGAAAAACTGTTTTTT. The sequence joins TRBV11-2 to TRBJ1-4; the D segment could be TRBD1, given 5 matching bases. Its CDR3 holds 16 amino acids, cysteine through phenylalanine. Here the CDR3 DNA is all that survives: 48 bases in frame from base 1. The V end loses 5 bases and the J end loses 1 base, and a stretch of 14 bases separates them. CDR1 and CDR2 are read off the germline V gene as SGHAT and FQNNGV.